Below are 32 T cell receptor beta chains sequenced from a single sample in a study of CD8+CD57+ T cells in acquired aplastic anemia. The authors sequenced patients whose flow cytometry had shown CD8+CD57+ cell expansion. It was genomic DNA that served as the template for profiling TCR beta VDJ and CDR3. Via MiXCR, TCRdb re-called the reads, giving one row per CDR3 protein. The repertoire has about 240,000 distinct CDR3 sequences, around half of them found once; the top ten carry 7.8%. The material sequenced was sorted CD4+, CD8+, or CD8+CD57+ T cells (not recorded which) from PBMCs. Every receptor here comes from a human donor with aplastic anemia.

This chain links TRBV7-2 with TRBJ2-7; 9 bases are a match to TRBD1. The CDR3 is 15 amino acids. The ends lost 5 bases at V and 4 bases at J; junction bases unmatched: 9. In germline, CDR1 is SGHTA, CDR2 FQGNSA. The CDR3 region is CASSLAGTGLYEQYF. The CDR3, as DNA: TGTGCCAGCAGCCTTGCCGGGACAGGGCTTTACGAGCAGTACTTC.

This clonotype has just one count. The rearrangement links TRBV2 to TRBJ2-1; tentatively, D is TRBD1 (5 bases). CDR1 SNHLY and CDR2 FYNNEI come from the germline V gene. The CDR3 covers 10 residues. The CDR3: CATQGNEQFF. The CDR3 DNA sequence: TGTGCTACCCAGGGTAATGAGCAGTTCTTC.

The genes are TRBV10-3 and TRBJ1-2, with a tentative D call TRBD1 (6 bases). CDR1 is ENHRY and CDR2 is SYGVKD in the germline V gene. CDR3 length: 13 amino acids. CDR3 sequence (DNA): TGTGCGACGACAGGTGACGCTAACTATGGCTACACCTTC. Translating gives CATTGDANYGYTF.

CDR3 nucleotides: TGTGCCAGCAGCGCAAGACTAGCGGGGGTACAAGAGACCCAGTACTTC. Protein: CASSARLAGVQETQYF. The chain carries TRBV7-9 and TRBJ2-5, with 12 positions matching TRBD2. The CDR3 spans 16 residues. V was pared by 5 bases and J by 2 bases, with 6 bases of the junction left unmatched. Germline lookup yields CDR1 SEHNR and CDR2 FQNEAQ (reference sequence).

This clonotype occurred a few times. This may arise from a read error, as a much more abundant clone is one base away. This CDR3 reads CAWKPSTETDNYGYTF. The CDR3 bases are TGTGCCTGGAAACCGTCGACAGAAACCGATAACTATGGCTACACCTTC. V is TRBV7-9 and J is TRBJ1-2; weak D call: TRBD1 (5 bases). V lost 11 bases and J lost 1, with 23 bases in between. CDR1 is SEHNR and CDR2 is FQNEAQ in the germline V gene (reference sequence). CDR3 size: 16 residues.

For this clonotype: A read error may produce the germline difference seen at one junction end. The chain has TRBV24-1 and TRBJ2-1; 10 nucleotides align to TRBD1. CDR3 length: 15 residues. CDR1 is KGHDR and CDR2 is SFDVKD in the germline V gene. DNA for the CDR3: TGTGCCAGCAGTCCGGAAGGGGGACAGGGGAATGAGCAGTTCTTC. Its protein product is CASSPEGGQGNEQFF.

This sequence joins TRBV7-2 and TRBJ2-3; possible D gene TRBD2, 6 bases. Germline V gives CDR1 SGHTA, CDR2 FQGNSA. The CDR3 is 16 residues long. With 1 base removed from V and 8 bases from J, the gap between germline ends came to 19 bases. The CDR3 loop is CASSLVWGVSIRTQYF. Written as DNA, the CDR3 is TGTGCCAGCAGCTTAGTGTGGGGGGTTTCGATACGTACGCAGTATTTT. Supplemented by reference TRBV7-2 and TRBJ2-3, the full variable domain reads GAGVSQSPSNKVTEKGKDVELRCDPISGHTALYWYRQSLGQGLEFLIYFQGNSAPDKSGLPSDRFSAERTGGSVSTLTIQRTQQEDSAVYLCASSLVWGVSIRTQYFGPGTRLTVL.

This clonotype was recorded at least ten times. V gene TRBV10-2 combines with J gene TRBJ2-7, with a weak D call TRBD2 (5 bases). Germline V gives CDR1 WSHSY, CDR2 SAAADI. Trimming pared 2 bases from V and 3 bases from J, leaving 11 bases between. This CDR3 is 14 amino acids long. The CDR3 coding sequence is TGCGCCAGCAGTGAGACCGTAGGGAGCTACGAGCAGTACTTC. It codes for CASSETVGSYEQYF.

This clonotype was seen at least ten times. The chain has TRBV2 and TRBJ1-1; D unresolved. The V gene's germline CDR1 is SNHLY and CDR2 FYNNEI. The CDR3 extends over 14 amino acids. Trimming removed 6 bases from V and 1 base from J, with 12 bases in between. CDR3 in amino acids: CASRATRGNTEAFF. The CDR3 DNA reads as TGTGCCAGCAGAGCCACCCGGGGGAACACTGAAGCTTTCTTT.

This sequence joins TRBV20-1 and TRBJ2-1; D call uncertain. Germline assignment: CDR1 DFQATT and CDR2 SNEGSKA (reference sequence). This CDR3 is built from 10 residues. The CDR3 DNA sequence: TGCAGCGTTAGGGACAATGAGCAGTTCTTC. This codes for CSVRDNEQFF.

Many counts were recorded for this clonotype. This sequence joins TRBV7-2 and TRBJ1-1, with D perhaps TRBD1 (5 bases). V was trimmed by 5 bases and J by 2 bases, leaving 15 bases between them. The CDR3 is made up of 15 amino acids. Germline CDR1 and CDR2: SGHTA and FQGNSA. CDR3 region: CASSPTTAINTEAFF. The CDR3 DNA sequence: TGTGCCAGCAGCCCCACGACAGCCATCAACACTGAAGCTTTCTTT. The whole variable domain, filled in from reference TRBV7-2 and TRBJ1-1, reads GAGVSQSPSNKVTEKGKDVELRCDPISGHTALYWYRQSLGQGLEFLIYFQGNSAPDKSGLPSDRFSAERTGGSVSTLTIQRTQQEDSAVYLCASSPTTAINTEAFFGQGTRLTVV.

The rearrangement joins TRBV15 to TRBJ1-2, with unresolved D. Germline V gene data show CDR1 as LNHNV and CDR2 as YYDKDF (reference sequence). V gave up 3 bases and J gave up 0 bases, with 2 bases separating them. The CDR3 contains 12 residues. The CDR3 coding sequence is TGTGCCACCAGCAGCGCTAACTATGGCTACACCTTC. This translates into CATSSANYGYTF.

The chain has TRBV7-2 and TRBJ1-1; D perhaps matches TRBD1 (6 bases). The CDR3 covers 14 residues. Germline V gene sequence: CDR1 SGHTA, CDR2 FQGNSA. V lost 5 bases to trimming and J lost 4 bases, with 14 bases between them. CDR3 residues: CASSLQGDSTEAFF. CDR3 coding DNA: TGTGCCAGCAGCCTACAGGGAGATAGCACTGAAGCTTTCTTT. The full variable domain, rest sourced from reference TRBV7-2 and TRBJ1-1, is GAGVSQSPSNKVTEKGKDVELRCDPISGHTALYWYRQSLGQGLEFLIYFQGNSAPDKSGLPSDRFSAERTGGSVSTLTIQRTQQEDSAVYLCASSLQGDSTEAFFGQGTRLTVV.

The chain is built from TRBV7-9 and TRBJ2-7; 8 bases agree with TRBD2. Unmatched junction bases numbered 3, after V lost 5 bases and J lost 3 bases. CDR1 is SEHNR and CDR2 is FQNEAQ in the germline V gene (reference sequence). The CDR3 sequence is 13 residues long. CDR3 sequence reads: CASSDTSGYEQYF. CDR3 DNA: TGTGCCAGCAGCGACACTAGCGGCTACGAGCAGTACTTC.

This clonotype was recorded a few times. The chain carries TRBV7-9 and TRBJ2-1; 11 bases are a match to TRBD2. After removal of 2 bases from V and 3 bases from J, the junction contained 3 bases not matched to a gene. This CDR3 is 16 amino acids long. Germline V gene sequence: CDR1 SEHNR, CDR2 FQNEAQ (reference sequence). CDR3 protein: CASSLMGLADYNEQFF. DNA of the CDR3: TGTGCCAGCAGCTTAATGGGACTAGCGGACTACAATGAGCAGTTCTTC.

This clonotype was seen ten or more times. V gene TRBV15 combines with J gene TRBJ2-1; the D gene is possibly TRBD2 (6 bases). The CDR3 length is 16 residues. The V and J ends lost 3 bases and 0 bases respectively, with 12 bases between them. Germline V gives CDR1 LNHNV, CDR2 YYDKDF (reference sequence). CDR3 protein: CATSRSLASSYNEQFF. As DNA, the CDR3 is TGTGCCACCAGCAGGTCTCTAGCGAGCTCCTACAATGAGCAGTTCTTC.

This clonotype was counted at least ten times. The rearrangement joins TRBV7-9 to TRBJ2-7; D ambiguous. Trimming pared 2 bases from V and 3 bases from J, leaving 14 bases between. The germline V gene encodes CDR1 SEHNR and CDR2 FQNEAQ (reference sequence). The CDR3 totals 15 residues. CDR3 amino acids: CASSLYGRMDYEQYF. The CDR3 DNA is TGTGCCAGCAGCTTATACGGCAGGATGGACTACGAGCAGTACTTC.

This clonotype was seen a handful of times. The gene calls are TRBV15 and TRBJ2-1; no firm D call. V was clipped by 1 base and J by 4 bases, with 11 bases between them. This CDR3 has 15 amino acids. CDR1 and CDR2 (germline): LNHNV, YYDKDF (reference sequence). The CDR3 reads CATSRAQESYNEQFF. CDR3 in DNA: TGTGCCACCAGCAGAGCTCAAGAGTCTTACAATGAGCAGTTCTTC.

This clonotype came up many times. The CDR3 nucleotides are TGTGCCAGCAGTTTTTCTACAGGGGTTAACACTGAAGCTTTCTTT. It yields the protein CASSFSTGVNTEAFF. The chain employs TRBV5-8 and TRBJ1-1; 7 bases align to TRBD1. This CDR3 contains 15 residues. CDR1 and CDR2 (germline): SGHTS, YDEGEE. The J segment lost 2 bases and the V segment lost 5 bases, leaving 9 bases of the junction unmatched.

There are many counts of this clonotype. The chain carries TRBV7-2 and TRBJ2-1; 7 positions match TRBD2. The trim removed 4 bases at V and 4 bases at J, leaving 4 bases unmatched. The germline gives CDR1 SGHTA, CDR2 FQGNSA. The CDR3 is 14 amino acids. Written as DNA, the CDR3 is TGTGCCAGCAGCTCCGGGGGGAGTTACAATGAGCAGTTCTTC. It specifies CASSSGGSYNEQFF.

The chain employs TRBV6-5 and TRBJ1-3; D is ambiguous. The V and J ends lost 2 bases and 7 bases respectively, with 9 bases between them. Germline V gives CDR1 MNHEY, CDR2 SVGAGI. CDR3 length equals 13 residues. The CDR3 sequence is CASSYGTGNTIYF. The CDR3 bases are TGTGCCAGCAGTTACGGTACGGGGAACACCATATATTTT.

The J gene is TRBJ2-5, the V gene TRBV20-1; no definite D call. Per germline, CDR1 DFQATT and CDR2 SNEGSKA (reference sequence). This CDR3 has 15 amino acids. V was shortened by 3 bases and J by 7 bases, with 21 bases between the two germline ends. As DNA, the CDR3 is TGCAGTGCTAGGGGATCGGCATCGTTGTTCGGGACCCAGTACTTC. Its translation: CSARGSASLFGTQYF.

The rearrangement uses TRBV27 and TRBJ2-5; 11 bases line up with TRBD2. V lost 5 bases to trimming and J lost 5 bases; unmatched junction nucleotides: 7. The CDR3 length is 15 residues. CDR1 and CDR2 (germline): MNHEY, SMNVEV (reference sequence). The CDR3 DNA is TGTGCCAGCAGTGCCCTAGCGGGGGGTGTTGAGACCCAGTACTTC. Protein: CASSALAGGVETQYF.

The genes are TRBV7-6 and TRBJ1-6; 9 nucleotides agree with TRBD1. V lost 1 base, J lost 10 bases, and 8 bases stayed unmatched. From germline, CDR1 is SGHVS and CDR2 FNYEAQ. The CDR3 loop spans 16 amino acids. The chain's CDR3 is CASSLGGQGLLSPLHF. CDR3 sequence (DNA): TGTGCCAGCAGCTTAGGGGGACAGGGCCTATTATCACCCCTCCACTTT.

The chain employs TRBV15 and TRBJ1-1, with 9 bases identical to TRBD1. The CDR3 totals 15 residues. Germline V gives CDR1 LNHNV, CDR2 YYDKDF (reference sequence). Unmatched junction bases numbered 4, after V lost 1 base and J lost 4 bases. CDR3 DNA sequence: TGTGCCACCAGCAGAGCCGAGACAGGGGGCACTGAAGCTTTCTTT. As protein: CATSRAETGGTEAFF.

This clonotype was seen repeatedly, ten times or more. The chain is built from TRBV3-1 and TRBJ1-1; D is unclear. There are 17 residues in the CDR3. The V and J ends lost 6 bases and 3 bases respectively, with 23 bases between them. Looked up from germline, CDR1 is LGHDT and CDR2 is YNNKEL (reference sequence). The CDR3 DNA follows: TGTGCCAGCAGACGCAATGTTCCTCCCAGGACCTACACTGAAGCTTTCTTT. Amino acids: CASRRNVPPRTYTEAFF.

This clonotype was found many times. The chain links TRBV20-1 to TRBJ2-7; D is uncertain. In germline, CDR1 is DFQATT, CDR2 SNEGSKA (reference sequence). The CDR3 loop spans 13 amino acids. Trimming removed 0 bases at V and 3 bases at J, with 9 bases between. This CDR3 reads CSARDFKVYEQYF. In nucleotides, the CDR3 is TGCAGTGCTAGAGATTTTAAGGTCTACGAGCAGTACTTC.

The V gene is TRBV5-1, the J gene TRBJ1-1; D may be TRBD1 (5 bases). Germline loops: CDR1 SGHRS, CDR2 YFSETQ. V lost 4 bases to trimming and J lost 3 bases, with 16 bases between them. This CDR3 has 15 residues. The CDR3 DNA reads TGCGCCAGCAGCCAGAGAGGGGACTTTCACACTGAAGCTTTCTTT. Protein sequence: CASSQRGDFHTEAFF. The full variable domain, in which reference TRBV5-1 and TRBJ1-1 provide the parts outside the CDR3, is KAGVTQTPRYLIKTRGQQVTLSCSPISGHRSVSWYQQTPGQGLQFLFEYFSETQRNKGNFPGRFSGRQFSNSRSEMNVSTLELGDSALYLCASSQRGDFHTEAFFGQGTRLTVV.

This clonotype was counted at least ten times. The chain has TRBV10-1 and TRBJ2-2, with a possible D match to TRBD2 (5 bases). CDR3 size: 14 residues. Germline values: CDR1 WNHNN, CDR2 SYGVQD (reference sequence). The V end lost 9 bases, the J end lost 1 base, and 12 bases lay between the germline ends. CDR3 DNA sequence: TGCGCCAGGGAGGTCGTAGAGAACACCGGGGAGCTGTTTTTT. It translates to CAREVVENTGELFF.

The chain joins TRBV20-1 to TRBJ2-1, with 7 positions matching TRBD1. J lost 4 bases, V lost 7 bases, and 7 bases had no gene match. Germline CDR1 reads DFQATT; CDR2 reads SNEGSKA (reference sequence). The CDR3 runs 13 residues. CDR3 nucleotides: TGCAGTGTTCACCGGGACAGTTACAATGAGCAGTTCTTC. The encoded protein is CSVHRDSYNEQFF.

This clonotype was observed at least ten times. The CDR3 loop is CASSFHSGRVTEAFF. CDR3 sequence (DNA): TGTGCCAGCAGTTTCCACTCAGGCAGAGTCACTGAAGCTTTCTTT. The chain uses TRBV6-5 and TRBJ1-1, with unresolved D. Germline CDR1 is MNHEY and CDR2 is SVGAGI. V dropped 4 bases and J dropped 4 bases, with 16 bases sitting between them. This CDR3 region has 15 residues.

The chain employs TRBV7-3 and TRBJ1-2; D is undetermined. V was shortened by 5 bases and J by 8 bases, with 21 bases between the two germline ends. The germline V gene has CDR1 SGHTA and CDR2 FQGTGA. This CDR3 has 15 residues. CDR3 protein: CASSPGGNALFGYTF. For the CDR3, the DNA is TGTGCCAGCAGCCCGGGAGGAAACGCTCTATTCGGCTACACCTTC.